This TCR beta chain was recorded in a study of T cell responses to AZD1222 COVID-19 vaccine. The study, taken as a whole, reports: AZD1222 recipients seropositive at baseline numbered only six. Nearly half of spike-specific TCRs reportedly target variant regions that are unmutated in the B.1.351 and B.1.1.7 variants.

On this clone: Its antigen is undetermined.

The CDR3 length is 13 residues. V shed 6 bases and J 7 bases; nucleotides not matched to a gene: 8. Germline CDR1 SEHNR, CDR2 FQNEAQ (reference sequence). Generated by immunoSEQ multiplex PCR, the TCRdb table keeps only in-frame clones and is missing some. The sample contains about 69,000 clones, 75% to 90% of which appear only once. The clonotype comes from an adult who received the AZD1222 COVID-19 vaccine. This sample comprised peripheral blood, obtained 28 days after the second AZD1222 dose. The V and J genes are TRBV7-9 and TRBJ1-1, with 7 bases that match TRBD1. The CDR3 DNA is TGTGCCAGCAGTCCAGACAGGGCGCGTGAAGCTTTCTTT. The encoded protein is CASSPDRAREAFF.